Reported below is one T cell receptor (beta chain). No antigen is known for it. Produced via immunoSEQ multiplex PCR; TCRdb's table is partial and in-frame only. The table has some 200,000 clones, approximately 90% seen once; the top ten hold over 0.85%. The sample comes from a study of T cell responses to AZD1222 COVID-19 vaccine. Broader study findings: In a largely white British group with more females than males, clonal diversity was possibly underestimated.

Germline CDR1 reads KGHDR; CDR2 reads SFDVKD. The CDR3 consists of 14 residues. V shed 4 bases and J shed 3 bases, with 9 bases lying between them. This sample comprised peripheral blood, obtained on day 0 of AZD1222 vaccination. This sequence joins TRBV24-1 and TRBJ1-5; D not certain. This receptor was taken from an adult in good health. This CDR3 reads CATSEPGSNQPQHF. CDR3 DNA: TGTGCCACCAGTGAGCCAGGATCCAATCAGCCCCAGCATTTT.